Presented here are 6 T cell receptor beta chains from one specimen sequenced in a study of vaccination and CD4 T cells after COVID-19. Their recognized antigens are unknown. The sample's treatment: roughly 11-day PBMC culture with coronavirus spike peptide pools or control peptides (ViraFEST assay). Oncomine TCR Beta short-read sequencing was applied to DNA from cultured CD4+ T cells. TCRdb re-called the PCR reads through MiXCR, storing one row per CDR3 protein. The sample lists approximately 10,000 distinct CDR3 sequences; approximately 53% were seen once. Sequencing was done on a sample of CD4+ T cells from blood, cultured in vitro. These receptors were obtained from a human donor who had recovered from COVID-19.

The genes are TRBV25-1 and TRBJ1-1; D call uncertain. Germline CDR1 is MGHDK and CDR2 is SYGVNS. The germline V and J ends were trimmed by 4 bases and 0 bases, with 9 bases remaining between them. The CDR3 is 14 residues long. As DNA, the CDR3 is TGTGCCAGCAGTGGTGGGTTGGTGAACACTGAAGCTTTCTTT. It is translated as CASSGGLVNTEAFF.

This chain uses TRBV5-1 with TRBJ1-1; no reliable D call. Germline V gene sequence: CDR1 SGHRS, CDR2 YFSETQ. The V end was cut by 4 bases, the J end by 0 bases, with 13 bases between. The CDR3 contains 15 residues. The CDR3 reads CASSPDGNMNTEAFF. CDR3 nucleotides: TGCGCCAGCAGCCCGGACGGCAATATGAACACTGAAGCTTTCTTT.

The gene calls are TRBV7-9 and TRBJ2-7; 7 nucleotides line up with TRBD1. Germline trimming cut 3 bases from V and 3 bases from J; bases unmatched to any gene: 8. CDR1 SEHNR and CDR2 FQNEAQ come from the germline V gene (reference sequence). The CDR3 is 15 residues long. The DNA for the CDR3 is TGTGCCAGCAGCTTTGTGATGGGACAGAACTACGAGCAGTACTTC. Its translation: CASSFVMGQNYEQYF.

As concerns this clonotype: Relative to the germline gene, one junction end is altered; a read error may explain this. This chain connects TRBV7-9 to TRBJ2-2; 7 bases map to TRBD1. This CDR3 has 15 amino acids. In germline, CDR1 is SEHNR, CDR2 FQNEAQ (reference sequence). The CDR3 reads CASSPTGRDAGEPFF. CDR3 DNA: TGTGCCAGCAGCCCGACAGGGCGCGACGCCGGGGAGCCGTTTTTT.

The CDR3 here is CASALMTGGWGTEAFF. In nucleotides, the CDR3 is TGTGCTAGTGCCCTAATGACAGGGGGGTGGGGAACTGAAGCTTTCTTT. The V and J genes are TRBV12-5 and TRBJ1-1; 9 positions match TRBD1. In germline, CDR1 is LGHNT, CDR2 FRNRAP. CDR3 length: 16 residues. V shed 7 bases, J shed 5 bases, and the junction held 14 bases outside the gene matches.

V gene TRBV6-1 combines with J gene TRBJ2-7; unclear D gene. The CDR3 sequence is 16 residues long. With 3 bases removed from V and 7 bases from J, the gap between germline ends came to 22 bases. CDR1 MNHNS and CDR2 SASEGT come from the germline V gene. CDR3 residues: CASSEGMSGVGLEQYF. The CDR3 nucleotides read TGTGCCAGCAGTGAGGGGATGTCAGGTGTCGGCTTGGAGCAGTACTTC.